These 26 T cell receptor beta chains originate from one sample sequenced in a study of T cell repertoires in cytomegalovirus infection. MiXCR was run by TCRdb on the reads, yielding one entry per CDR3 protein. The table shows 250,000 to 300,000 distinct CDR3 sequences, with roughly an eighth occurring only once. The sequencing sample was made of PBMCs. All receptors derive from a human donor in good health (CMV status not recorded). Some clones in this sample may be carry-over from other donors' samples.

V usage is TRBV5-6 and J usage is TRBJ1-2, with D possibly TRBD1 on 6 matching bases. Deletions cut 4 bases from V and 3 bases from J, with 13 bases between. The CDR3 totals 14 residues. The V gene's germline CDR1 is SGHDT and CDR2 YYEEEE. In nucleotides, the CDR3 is TGTGCCAGCAGCGTCCTGGGGGCGCACTATGGCTACACCTTC. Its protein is CASSVLGAHYGYTF.

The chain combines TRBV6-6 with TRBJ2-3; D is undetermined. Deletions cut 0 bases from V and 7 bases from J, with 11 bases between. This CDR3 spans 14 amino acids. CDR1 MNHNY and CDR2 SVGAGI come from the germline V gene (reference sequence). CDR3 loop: CASSYSAGHNTQYF. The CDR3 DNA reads TGTGCCAGCAGTTACTCGGCAGGTCACAATACGCAGTATTTT.

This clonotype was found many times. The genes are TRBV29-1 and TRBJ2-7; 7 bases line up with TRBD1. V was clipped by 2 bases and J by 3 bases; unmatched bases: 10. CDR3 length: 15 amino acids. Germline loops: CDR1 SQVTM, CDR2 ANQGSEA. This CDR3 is CSVEKGAGSIYEQYF. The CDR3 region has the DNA TGCAGCGTTGAAAAGGGGGCGGGCTCCATCTACGAGCAGTACTTC.

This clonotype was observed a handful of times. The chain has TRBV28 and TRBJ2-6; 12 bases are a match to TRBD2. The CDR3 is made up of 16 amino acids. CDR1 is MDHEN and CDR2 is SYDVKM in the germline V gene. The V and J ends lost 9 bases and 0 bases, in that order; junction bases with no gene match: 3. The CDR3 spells CASRLAGDSGANVLTF. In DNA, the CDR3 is TGTGCCAGTCGACTAGCGGGGGACTCTGGGGCCAACGTCCTGACTTTC.

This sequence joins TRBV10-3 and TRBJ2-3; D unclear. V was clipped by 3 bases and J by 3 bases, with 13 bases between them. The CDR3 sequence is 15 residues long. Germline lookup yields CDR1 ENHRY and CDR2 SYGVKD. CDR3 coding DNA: TGTGCCATCAGTGATCGATCGGTGGCAACAGATACGCAGTATTTT. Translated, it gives CAISDRSVATDTQYF.

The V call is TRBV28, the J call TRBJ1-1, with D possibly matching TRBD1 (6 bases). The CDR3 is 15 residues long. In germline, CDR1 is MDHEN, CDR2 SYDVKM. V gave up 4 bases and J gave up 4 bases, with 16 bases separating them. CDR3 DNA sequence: TGTGCCAGCAGTTCCCAGGGGCTCGAAGGCACTGAAGCTTTCTTT. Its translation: CASSSQGLEGTEAFF.

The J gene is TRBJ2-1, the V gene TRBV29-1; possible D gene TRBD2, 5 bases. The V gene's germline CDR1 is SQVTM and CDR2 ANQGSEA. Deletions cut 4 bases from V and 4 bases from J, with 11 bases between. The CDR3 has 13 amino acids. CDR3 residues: CSVVRTGYNEQFF. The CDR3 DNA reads TGCAGCGTTGTTAGGACTGGATACAATGAGCAGTTCTTC.

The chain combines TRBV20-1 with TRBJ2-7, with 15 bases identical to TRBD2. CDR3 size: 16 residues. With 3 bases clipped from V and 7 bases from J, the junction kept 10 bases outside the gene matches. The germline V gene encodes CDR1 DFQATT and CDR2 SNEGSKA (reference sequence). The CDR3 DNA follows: TGCAGTGCTAGCGGACTAGCGGGGGGGGGTGCGGGGGAGCAGTACTTC. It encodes CSASGLAGGGAGEQYF.

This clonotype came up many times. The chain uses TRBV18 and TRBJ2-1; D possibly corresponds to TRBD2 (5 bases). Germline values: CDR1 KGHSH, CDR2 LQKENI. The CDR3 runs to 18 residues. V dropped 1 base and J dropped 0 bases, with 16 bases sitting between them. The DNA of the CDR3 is TGTGCCAGCTCACCACAAAAACGAGCGGAGAGCTCCTACAATGAGCAGTTCTTC. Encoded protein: CASSPQKRAESSYNEQFF.

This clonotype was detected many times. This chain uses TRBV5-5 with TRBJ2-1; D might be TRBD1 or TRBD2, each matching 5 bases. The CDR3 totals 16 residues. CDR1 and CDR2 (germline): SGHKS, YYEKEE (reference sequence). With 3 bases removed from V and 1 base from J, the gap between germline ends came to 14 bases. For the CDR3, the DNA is TGTGCCAGCAGCTGGGACCCCGCCCTATCCTACAATGAGCAGTTCTTC. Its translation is CASSWDPALSYNEQFF. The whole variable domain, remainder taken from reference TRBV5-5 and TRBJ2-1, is DAGVTQSPTHLIKTRGQQVTLRCSPISGHKSVSWYQQVLGQGPQFIFQYYEKEERGRGNFPDRFSARQFPNYSSELNVNALLLGDSALYLCASSWDPALSYNEQFFGPGTRLTVL.

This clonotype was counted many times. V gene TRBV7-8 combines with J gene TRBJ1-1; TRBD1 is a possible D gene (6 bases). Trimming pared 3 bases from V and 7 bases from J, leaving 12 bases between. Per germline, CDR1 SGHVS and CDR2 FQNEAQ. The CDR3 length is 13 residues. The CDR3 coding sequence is TGTGCCAGCAGCTTGGGGGGCCACCTTGAAGCTTTCTTT. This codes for CASSLGGHLEAFF.

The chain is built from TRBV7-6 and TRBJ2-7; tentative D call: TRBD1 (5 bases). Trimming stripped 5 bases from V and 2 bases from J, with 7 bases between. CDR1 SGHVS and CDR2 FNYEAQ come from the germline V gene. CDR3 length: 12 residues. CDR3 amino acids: CASSQGAYEQYF. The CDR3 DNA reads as TGTGCCAGCAGCCAAGGGGCCTACGAGCAGTACTTC.

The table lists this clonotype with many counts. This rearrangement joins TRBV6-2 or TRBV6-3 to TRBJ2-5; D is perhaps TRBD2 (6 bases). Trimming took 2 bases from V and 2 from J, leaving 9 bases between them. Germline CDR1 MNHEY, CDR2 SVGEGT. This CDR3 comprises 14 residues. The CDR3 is CASSYGDFQETQYF. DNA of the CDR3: TGTGCCAGCAGTTACGGGGACTTTCAAGAGACCCAGTACTTC.

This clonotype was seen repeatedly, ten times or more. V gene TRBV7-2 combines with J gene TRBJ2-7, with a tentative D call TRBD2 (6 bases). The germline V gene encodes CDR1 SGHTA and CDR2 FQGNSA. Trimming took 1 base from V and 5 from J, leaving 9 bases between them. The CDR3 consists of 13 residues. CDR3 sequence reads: CASSLERVNEQYF. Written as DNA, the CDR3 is TGTGCCAGCAGCTTAGAGCGGGTTAACGAGCAGTACTTC.

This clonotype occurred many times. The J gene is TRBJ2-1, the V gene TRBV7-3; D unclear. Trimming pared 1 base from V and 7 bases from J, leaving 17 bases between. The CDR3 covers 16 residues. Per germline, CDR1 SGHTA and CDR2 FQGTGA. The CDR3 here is CASSLRSEVVGNEQFF. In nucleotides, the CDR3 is TGTGCCAGCAGCTTAAGGTCAGAGGTAGTCGGGAATGAGCAGTTCTTC.

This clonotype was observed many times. The CDR3 region has the DNA TGTGCCAGCAGCTTAGAGCGGAACCGTCTTCGCGAGCAGTTCTTC. Protein: CASSLERNRLREQFF. The chain combines TRBV7-6 with TRBJ2-1; D possibly corresponds to TRBD2 (5 bases). The CDR3 length is 15 residues. V was pared by 1 base and J by 10 bases, with 17 bases between. Looked up from germline, CDR1 is SGHVS and CDR2 is FNYEAQ. Based on the CDR3 plus reference TRBV7-6 and TRBJ2-1, the full variable domain is GAGVSQSPRYKVTKRGQDVALRCDPISGHVSLYWYRQALGQGPEFLTYFNYEAQQDKSGLPNDRFSAERPEGSISTLTIQRTEQRDSAMYRCASSLERNRLREQFFGPGTRLTVL.

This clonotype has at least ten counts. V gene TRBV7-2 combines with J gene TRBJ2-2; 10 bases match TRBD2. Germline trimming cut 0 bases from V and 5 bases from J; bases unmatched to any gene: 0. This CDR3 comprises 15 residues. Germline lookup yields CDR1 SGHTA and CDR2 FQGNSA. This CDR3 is CASSLASGRTGELFF. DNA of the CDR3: TGTGCCAGCAGCTTAGCTAGCGGGAGGACCGGGGAGCTGTTTTTT.

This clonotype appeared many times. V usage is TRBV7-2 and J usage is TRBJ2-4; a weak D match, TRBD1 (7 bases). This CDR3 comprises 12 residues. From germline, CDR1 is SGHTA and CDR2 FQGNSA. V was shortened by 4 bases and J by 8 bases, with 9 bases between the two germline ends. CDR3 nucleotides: TGTGCCAGCAGCTCCAGGGGGGACATTCAGTACTTC. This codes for CASSSRGDIQYF.

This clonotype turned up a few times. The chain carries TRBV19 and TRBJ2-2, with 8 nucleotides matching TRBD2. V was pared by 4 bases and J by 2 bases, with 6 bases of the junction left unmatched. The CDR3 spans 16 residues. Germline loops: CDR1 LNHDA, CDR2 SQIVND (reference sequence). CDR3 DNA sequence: TGTGCCAGTAGTACCGTTGCGGGAGGAAACACCGGGGAGCTGTTTTTT. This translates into CASSTVAGGNTGELFF.

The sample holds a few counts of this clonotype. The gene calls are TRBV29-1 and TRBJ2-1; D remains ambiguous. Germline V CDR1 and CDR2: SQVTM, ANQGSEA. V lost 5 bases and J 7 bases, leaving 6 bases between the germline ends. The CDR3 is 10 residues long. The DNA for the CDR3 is TGCAGCGTTTTCGAAAATGAGCAGTTCTTC. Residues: CSVFENEQFF.

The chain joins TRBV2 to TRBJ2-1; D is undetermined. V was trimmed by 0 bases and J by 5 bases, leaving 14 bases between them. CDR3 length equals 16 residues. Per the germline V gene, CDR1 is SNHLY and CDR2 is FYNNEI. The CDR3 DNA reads TGTGCCAGCAGTGAAGCGCCCGGGTTTGGGAACAATGAGCAGTTCTTC. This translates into CASSEAPGFGNNEQFF. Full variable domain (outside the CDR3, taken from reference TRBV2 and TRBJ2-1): EPEVTQTPSHQVTQMGQEVILRCVPISNHLYFYWYRQILGQKVEFLVSFYNNEISEKSEIFDDQFSVERPDGSNFTLKIRSTKLEDSAMYFCASSEAPGFGNNEQFFGPGTRLTVL.

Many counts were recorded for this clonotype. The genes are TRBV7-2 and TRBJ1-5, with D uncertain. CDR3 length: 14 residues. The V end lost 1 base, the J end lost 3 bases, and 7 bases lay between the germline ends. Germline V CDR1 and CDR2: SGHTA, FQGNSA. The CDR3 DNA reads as TGTGCCAGCAGCTTAGTTGCAGACAATCAGCCCCAGCATTTT. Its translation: CASSLVADNQPQHF. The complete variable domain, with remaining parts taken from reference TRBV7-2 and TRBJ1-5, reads GAGVSQSPSNKVTEKGKDVELRCDPISGHTALYWYRQSLGQGLEFLIYFQGNSAPDKSGLPSDRFSAERTGGSVSTLTIQRTQQEDSAVYLCASSLVADNQPQHFGDGTRLSIL.

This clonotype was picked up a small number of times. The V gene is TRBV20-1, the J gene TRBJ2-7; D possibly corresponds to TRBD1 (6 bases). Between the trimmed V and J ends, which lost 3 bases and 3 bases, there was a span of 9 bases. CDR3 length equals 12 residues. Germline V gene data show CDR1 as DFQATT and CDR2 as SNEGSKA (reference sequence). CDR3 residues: CSASEGVYEQYF. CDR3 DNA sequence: TGCAGTGCTAGTGAGGGGGTCTACGAGCAGTACTTC.

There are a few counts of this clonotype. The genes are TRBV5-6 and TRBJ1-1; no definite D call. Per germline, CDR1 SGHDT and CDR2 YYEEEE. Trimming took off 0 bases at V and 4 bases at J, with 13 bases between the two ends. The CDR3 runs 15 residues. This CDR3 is CASSLAGVSGTEAFF. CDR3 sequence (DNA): TGTGCCAGCAGCTTGGCCGGAGTGAGTGGCACTGAAGCTTTCTTT.

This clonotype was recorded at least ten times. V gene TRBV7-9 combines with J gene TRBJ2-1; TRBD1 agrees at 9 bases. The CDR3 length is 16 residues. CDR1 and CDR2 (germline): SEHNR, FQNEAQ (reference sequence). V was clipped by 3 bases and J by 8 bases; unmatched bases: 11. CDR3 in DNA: TGTGCCAGCAGCTTCTCGCCGGGACAGGGTGGAGATGAGCAGTTCTTC. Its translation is CASSFSPGQGGDEQFF.

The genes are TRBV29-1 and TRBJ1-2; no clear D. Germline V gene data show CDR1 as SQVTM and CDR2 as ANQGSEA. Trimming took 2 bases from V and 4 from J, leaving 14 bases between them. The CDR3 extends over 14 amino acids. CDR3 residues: CSVENNVGIYGYTF. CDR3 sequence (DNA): TGCAGCGTTGAAAACAATGTCGGAATCTATGGCTACACCTTC.